The 19 T cell receptor beta chains below come from one sample, sequenced in a study of OX40 agonist ivuxolimab in advanced cancers. To prepare the library, the immunoSEQ multiplex PCR assay was applied. TCRdb limited this immuneACCESS table to in-frame rearrangements with V and J called. A share of clones is missing; checked studies link under half to unresolved V genes, and the rest is unexplained. The sample table lists under 70,000 clones, roughly 90% of them with a count of one. The ten top clones hold under 10% of the sample. Sequencing was performed on CD4+ or CD8+ T cells sorted from blood, taken in a trial of the OX40 agonist ivuxolimab. These receptor sequences come from an adult with an advanced solid tumor such as melanoma, head and neck, liver or kidney cancer.

The CDR3, as DNA: TGTGCCACCAGCGCGGGACAGGGGGCGTGGGTTGGGGCTTTCTACGAGCAGTACTTC. Residues: CATSAGQGAWVGAFYEQYF. The chain couples TRBV15 to TRBJ2-7; 12 bases fit TRBD1. The germline CDR1 and CDR2 sequences are LNHNV and YYDKDF (reference sequence). This CDR3 contains 19 residues. V lost 5 bases, J lost 3 bases, and 17 bases stayed unmatched.

This chain's CDR3 is CASSGDPTDTQYF. The CDR3 DNA is TGTGCCAGCAGCGGGGACCCCACAGATACGCAGTATTTT. The chain couples TRBV7-9 to TRBJ2-3; D is tentatively TRBD1 or TRBD2 (5 bases each). The CDR3 covers 13 residues. V gave up 5 bases and J gave up 2 bases, with 8 bases separating them. CDR1 is SEHNR and CDR2 is FQNEAQ in the germline V gene (reference sequence).

This CDR3 is CASSVTGYSGANVLTF. DNA of the CDR3: TGTGCCAGCAGTGTTACAGGGTACTCTGGGGCCAACGTCCTGACTTTC. V and J are TRBV6-4 and TRBJ2-6, with D maybe TRBD1 (6 bases). This CDR3 is 16 amino acids long. Germline CDR1 is MRHNA and CDR2 is SNTAGT. Deletions cut 4 bases from V and 0 bases from J, with 10 bases between.

In DNA form, the CDR3 reads TGTGCCAGCAGCCAAGACAGGGCTCTCTATGGCTACACCTTC. Protein sequence: CASSQDRALYGYTF. The rearrangement links TRBV7-9 to TRBJ1-2; 7 nucleotides agree with TRBD1. CDR3 length: 14 amino acids. Germline V gene data show CDR1 as SEHNR and CDR2 as FQNEAQ (reference sequence). J lost 4 bases, V lost 5 bases, and 7 bases had no gene match.

The CDR3 DNA is TGCGCCAGCAGCCAAGATGGGCACGAGCAGTACTTC. It translates to CASSQDGHEQYF. The chain combines TRBV4-1 with TRBJ2-7; D unclear. Looked up from germline, CDR1 is MGHRA and CDR2 is YSYEKL. V lost 0 bases and J 5 bases, leaving 5 bases between the germline ends. The CDR3 loop spans 12 amino acids.

This clone was picked up one time. This chain links TRBV5-6 with TRBJ1-1, with TRBD1 as a possible D gene (5 bases). From germline, CDR1 is SGHDT and CDR2 YYEEEE. The CDR3 length is 12 residues. The V end lost 3 bases, the J end lost 4 bases, and 7 bases lay between the germline ends. CDR3 DNA sequence: TGTGCCAGCAGCTGGGGGGGCACTGAAGCTTTCTTT. Its protein product is CASSWGGTEAFF.

This rearrangement joins TRBV4-3 to TRBJ1-6; 9 bases are shared with TRBD1. In germline, CDR1 is LGHNA, CDR2 YSLEER. Trimming cost V 3 bases and J 4 bases; bases outside gene matches: 13. The CDR3 length is 19 residues. The CDR3 DNA is TGCGCCAGCAGCCAGGGGACAGGGAGTTCGATACGATATAATTCACCCCTCCACTTT. It codes for CASSQGTGSSIRYNSPLHF.

The gene calls are TRBV6-4 and TRBJ2-1; 14 bases match TRBD2. Trimming took 5 bases from V and 5 from J; bases not matched to a gene: 5. Germline V gene lookup returns CDR1 MRHNA and CDR2 SNTAGT. This CDR3 is 16 amino acids long. The DNA of the CDR3 is TGTGCCAGCAGTCACGGGACTAGCGGGGGAGACAATGAGCAGTTCTTC. As protein: CASSHGTSGGDNEQFF.

V usage is TRBV13 and J usage is TRBJ2-7; perhaps TRBD2 as D (5 bases). V lost 5 bases and J lost 0, with 14 bases in between. Germline V gene data show CDR1 as PRHDT and CDR2 as FYEKMQ (reference sequence). The CDR3 runs to 15 residues. Here the CDR3 reads CASSGRHGLSYEQYF. DNA for the CDR3: TGTGCCAGCAGCGGCAGACACGGACTCTCCTACGAGCAGTACTTC.

V usage is TRBV29-1 and J usage is TRBJ2-1; perhaps TRBD2 as D (5 bases). The CDR3 length is 15 residues. Germline V CDR1 and CDR2: SQVTM, ANQGSEA. The DNA of the CDR3 is TGCAGTACCTTTCGGGGAGACTCCTACTCTAGTGAGCAGTTCTTC. It encodes CSTFRGDSYSSEQFF.

This rearrangement joins TRBV29-1 to TRBJ2-2; TRBD1 matches at 10 bases. Germline trimming cut 7 bases from V and 7 bases from J; bases unmatched to any gene: 15. This CDR3 contains 16 residues. CDR1 and CDR2 from the germline V gene are SQVTM and ANQGSEA. The CDR3 coding sequence is TGCAGCGCCACTTTTGCGGGACAGGGGATTATCGGGGAGCTGTTTTTT. This codes for CSATFAGQGIIGELFF.

The sample holds one count of this clone. The J gene is TRBJ2-7, the V gene TRBV9; D is possibly TRBD1 (6 bases). This CDR3 comprises 14 residues. The germline V gene encodes CDR1 SGDLS and CDR2 YYNGEE. V dropped 4 bases and J dropped 3 bases, with 14 bases sitting between them. CDR3 bases: TGTGCCAGCAGCTTAACCGGGACAATCTACGAGCAGTACTTC. Protein product: CASSLTGTIYEQYF. The full variable domain, in which reference TRBV9 and TRBJ2-7 provide the parts outside the CDR3, is DSGVTQTPKHLITATGQRVTLRCSPRSGDLSVYWYQQSLDQGLQFLIQYYNGEERAKGNILERFSAQQFPDLHSELNLSSLELGDSALYFCASSLTGTIYEQYFGPGTRLTVT.

This clone came up a few times. The chain combines TRBV7-9 with TRBJ2-3, with D perhaps assigned TRBD1 or TRBD2 (5 bases each). Germline CDR1 is SEHNR and CDR2 is FQNEAQ (reference sequence). The CDR3 is made up of 15 amino acids. V lost 5 bases to trimming and J lost 4 bases, with 16 bases between them. The CDR3 DNA reads as TGTGCCAGCAGCCATTCTGGGGACCCGGCAGATACGCAGTATTTT. Translating it yields CASSHSGDPADTQYF.

The table lists this clone with a count of one. This chain joins TRBV19 and TRBJ2-7; TRBD1 aligns across 10 bases. Germline V gives CDR1 LNHDA, CDR2 SQIVND (reference sequence). The CDR3 is made up of 15 amino acids. With 5 bases clipped from V and 2 bases from J, the junction kept 6 bases outside the gene matches. The CDR3 spells CASSDRGRIAYEQYF. The CDR3 DNA is TGTGCCAGTAGTGACAGGGGGCGAATTGCCTACGAGCAGTACTTC. The full variable domain, rest sourced from reference TRBV19 and TRBJ2-7, is DGGITQSPKYLFRKEGQNVTLSCEQNLNHDAMYWYRQDPGQGLRLIYYSQIVNDFQKGDIAEGYSVSREKKESFPLTVTSAQKNPTAFYLCASSDRGRIAYEQYFGPGTRLTVT.

This rearrangement joins TRBV5-6 to TRBJ2-1, with 9 bases identical to TRBD2. The CDR3 loop spans 12 amino acids. The germline CDR1 and CDR2 sequences are SGHDT and YYEEEE. Trimming cost V 0 bases and J 13 bases; bases outside gene matches: 2. This CDR3 reads CASSLGGGAQFF. CDR3 bases: TGTGCCAGCAGCTTGGGCGGGGGGGCCCAGTTCTTC.

The rearrangement joins TRBV27 to TRBJ2-3, with unresolved D. Germline CDR1 is MNHEY and CDR2 is SMNVEV (reference sequence). Trimming pared 4 bases from V and 1 base from J, leaving 6 bases between. The CDR3 consists of 13 residues. The CDR3 coding sequence is TGTGCCAGCAGTTCTCGGGGCACAGATACGCAGTATTTT. Translation gives CASSSRGTDTQYF.

This clone has a single count. The chain uses TRBV11-2 and TRBJ2-7, with a weak D call TRBD1 (6 bases). The V gene's germline CDR1 is SGHAT and CDR2 FQNNGV. V was pared by 5 bases and J by 1 base, with 12 bases between. The CDR3 spans 14 residues. The CDR3 here is CASSPEDRSYEQYF. CDR3 sequence (DNA): TGTGCCAGCAGCCCCGAGGACAGATCCTACGAGCAGTACTTC.

The V and J genes are TRBV4-1 and TRBJ1-1; D remains unclear. The CDR3 contains 15 residues. The germline V and J ends were trimmed by 1 base and 4 bases, with 13 bases remaining between them. Germline assignment: CDR1 MGHRA and CDR2 YSYEKL. The CDR3 DNA reads as TGCGCCAGCAGCCAAGTGGCGGGAGGAAGCACTGAAGCTTTCTTT. Translation: CASSQVAGGSTEAFF.

The rearrangement uses TRBV4-1 and TRBJ1-2; D gene ambiguous. The length of the CDR3 is 15 residues. Germline V gene sequence: CDR1 MGHRA, CDR2 YSYEKL. V dropped 2 bases and J dropped 3 bases, with 13 bases sitting between them. The CDR3 coding sequence is TGCGCCAGCAGCCAAAACCCAGCCTCAGACTATGGCTACACCTTC. Translated: CASSQNPASDYGYTF.